This T cell receptor beta chain was retrieved from a study of OX40 agonist ivuxolimab in advanced cancers. Study-wide points: At 0.1 to 3.0 mg/kg and by week 6, CD4+ and CD8+ T cells in the blood had expanded clonally.

Note on this clone: The antigen remains unidentified.

The CDR3 runs to 14 residues. Germline assignment: CDR1 SNHLY and CDR2 FYNNEI. V was trimmed by 3 bases and J by 1 base, leaving 9 bases between them. TCRdb's table, derived via immunoSEQ multiplex PCR, lists solely in-frame clones and lacks some. The sample has around 120,000 clones, 80% to 90% seen once. The rearrangement links TRBV2 to TRBJ1-1; no clear D. The receptor's source is an adult with an advanced solid tumor such as melanoma, head and neck, liver or kidney cancer. The material sequenced was CD4+ or CD8+ T cells sorted from blood, taken in a trial of the OX40 agonist ivuxolimab. The CDR3 region has the DNA TGTGCCAGCAGTGACCAATCAGAGAACACTGAAGCTTTCTTT. Translation: CASSDQSENTEAFF.